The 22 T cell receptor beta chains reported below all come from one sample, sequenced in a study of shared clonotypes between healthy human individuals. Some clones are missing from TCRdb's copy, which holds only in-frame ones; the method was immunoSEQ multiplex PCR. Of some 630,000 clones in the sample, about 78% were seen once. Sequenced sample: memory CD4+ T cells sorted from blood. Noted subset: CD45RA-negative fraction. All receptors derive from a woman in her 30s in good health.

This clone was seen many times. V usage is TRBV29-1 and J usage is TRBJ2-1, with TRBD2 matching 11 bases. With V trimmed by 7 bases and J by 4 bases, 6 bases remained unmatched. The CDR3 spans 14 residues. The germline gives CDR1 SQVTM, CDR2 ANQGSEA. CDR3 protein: CSASSGRRYNEQFF. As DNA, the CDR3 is TGCAGCGCTTCTAGCGGGAGGAGATACAATGAGCAGTTCTTC.

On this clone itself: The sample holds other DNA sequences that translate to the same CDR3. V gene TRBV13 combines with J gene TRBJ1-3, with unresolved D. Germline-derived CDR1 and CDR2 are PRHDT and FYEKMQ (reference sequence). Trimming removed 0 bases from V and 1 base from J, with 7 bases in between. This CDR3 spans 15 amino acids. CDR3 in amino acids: CASSLGRTSGNTIYF. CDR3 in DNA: TGTGCCAGCAGCTTAGGTAGGACTTCTGGAAACACCATATATTTT.

Here the CDR3 reads CASSEGDRVREQYF. CDR3 nucleotide sequence: TGTGCCAGCAGTGAAGGGGACAGGGTTCGGGAGCAGTACTTC. This chain uses TRBV6-1 with TRBJ2-7; 9 bases match TRBD1. The J segment lost 7 bases and the V segment lost 1 base, leaving 5 bases of the junction unmatched. The V gene's germline CDR1 is MNHNS and CDR2 SASEGT. CDR3 size: 14 residues.

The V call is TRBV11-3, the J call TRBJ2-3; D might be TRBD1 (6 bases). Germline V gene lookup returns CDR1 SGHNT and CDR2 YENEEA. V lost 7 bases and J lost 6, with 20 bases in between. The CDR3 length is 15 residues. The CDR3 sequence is CASIPGQQTIDTQYF. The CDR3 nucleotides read TGTGCCAGCATCCCAGGACAGCAGACGATCGATACGCAGTATTTT.

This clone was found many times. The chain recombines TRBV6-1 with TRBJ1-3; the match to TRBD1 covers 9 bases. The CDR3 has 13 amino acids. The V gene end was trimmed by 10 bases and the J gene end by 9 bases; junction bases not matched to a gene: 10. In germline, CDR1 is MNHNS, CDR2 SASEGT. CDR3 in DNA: TGTGCCACCCGGGACAGGGAATTTAGCACCATATATTTT. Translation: CATRDREFSTIYF.

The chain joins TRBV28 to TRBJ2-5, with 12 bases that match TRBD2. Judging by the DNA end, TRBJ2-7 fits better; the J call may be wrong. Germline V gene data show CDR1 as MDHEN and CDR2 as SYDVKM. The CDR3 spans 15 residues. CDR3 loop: CASSSLAGGPYEQYF. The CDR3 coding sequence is TGTGCCAGCAGTTCCCTAGCGGGAGGGCCCTACGAGCAGTACTTC.

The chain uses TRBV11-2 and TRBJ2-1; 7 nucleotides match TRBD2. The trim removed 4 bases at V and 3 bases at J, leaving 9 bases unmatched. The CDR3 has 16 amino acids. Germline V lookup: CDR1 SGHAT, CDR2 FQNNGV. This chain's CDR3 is CASSSTSGTNYNEQFF. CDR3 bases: TGTGCCAGCAGCTCCACAAGCGGGACCAACTACAATGAGCAGTTCTTC.

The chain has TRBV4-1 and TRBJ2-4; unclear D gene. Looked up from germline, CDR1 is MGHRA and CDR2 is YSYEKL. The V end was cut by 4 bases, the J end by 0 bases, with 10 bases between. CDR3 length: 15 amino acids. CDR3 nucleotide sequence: TGCGCCAGCAGCCGGTTGGAGACAGCCAAAAACATTCAGTACTTC. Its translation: CASSRLETAKNIQYF.

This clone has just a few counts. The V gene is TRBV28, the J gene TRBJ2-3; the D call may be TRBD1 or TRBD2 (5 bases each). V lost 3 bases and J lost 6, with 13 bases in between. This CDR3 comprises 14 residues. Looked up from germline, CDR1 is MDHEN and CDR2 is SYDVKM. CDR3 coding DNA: TGTGCCAGCAGTTTGGGGGTTAGTTTGGATACGCAGTATTTT. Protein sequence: CASSLGVSLDTQYF.

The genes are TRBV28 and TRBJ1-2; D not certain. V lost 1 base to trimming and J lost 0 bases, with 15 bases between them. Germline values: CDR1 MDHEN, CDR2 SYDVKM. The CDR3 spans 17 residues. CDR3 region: CASSLSQSGVANYGYTF. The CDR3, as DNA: TGTGCCAGCAGTTTATCCCAAAGCGGGGTAGCTAACTATGGCTACACCTTC.

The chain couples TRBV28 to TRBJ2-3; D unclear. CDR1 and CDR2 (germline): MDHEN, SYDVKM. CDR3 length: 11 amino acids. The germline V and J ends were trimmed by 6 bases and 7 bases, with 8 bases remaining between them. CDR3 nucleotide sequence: TGTGCCAGCAGCCAATTCCATACGCAGTATTTT. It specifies CASSQFHTQYF.

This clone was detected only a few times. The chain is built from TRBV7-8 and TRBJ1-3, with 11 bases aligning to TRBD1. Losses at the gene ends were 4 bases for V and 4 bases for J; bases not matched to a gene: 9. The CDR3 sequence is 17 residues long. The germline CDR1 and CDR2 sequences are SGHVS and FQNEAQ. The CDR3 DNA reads TGTGCCAGCAGCTCCCCCTTGGACAGGGGGCTCGGAAACACCATATATTTT. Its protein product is CASSSPLDRGLGNTIYF.

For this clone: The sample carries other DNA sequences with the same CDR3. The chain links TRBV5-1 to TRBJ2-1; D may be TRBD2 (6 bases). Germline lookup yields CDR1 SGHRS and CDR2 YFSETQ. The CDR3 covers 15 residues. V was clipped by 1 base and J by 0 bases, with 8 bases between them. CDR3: CASSLQTSSYNEQFF. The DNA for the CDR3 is TGCGCCAGCAGCTTGCAGACTAGCTCCTACAATGAGCAGTTCTTC. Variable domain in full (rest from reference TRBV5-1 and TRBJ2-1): KAGVTQTPRYLIKTRGQQVTLSCSPISGHRSVSWYQQTPGQGLQFLFEYFSETQRNKGNFPGRFSGRQFSNSRSEMNVSTLELGDSALYLCASSLQTSSYNEQFFGPGTRLTVL.

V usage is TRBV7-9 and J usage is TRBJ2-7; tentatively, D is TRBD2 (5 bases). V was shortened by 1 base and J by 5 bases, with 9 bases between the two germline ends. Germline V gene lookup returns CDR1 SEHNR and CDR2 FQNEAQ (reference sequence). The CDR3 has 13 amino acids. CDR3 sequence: CASSLGLANEQYF. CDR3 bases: TGTGCCAGCAGCTTAGGGCTAGCAAACGAGCAGTACTTC.

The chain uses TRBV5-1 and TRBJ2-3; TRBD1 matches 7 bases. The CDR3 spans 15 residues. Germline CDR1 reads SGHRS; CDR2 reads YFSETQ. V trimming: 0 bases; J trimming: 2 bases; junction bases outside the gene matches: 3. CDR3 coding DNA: TGCGCCAGCAGCTTGGCTGACAGGGACACAGATACGCAGTATTTT. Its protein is CASSLADRDTDTQYF.

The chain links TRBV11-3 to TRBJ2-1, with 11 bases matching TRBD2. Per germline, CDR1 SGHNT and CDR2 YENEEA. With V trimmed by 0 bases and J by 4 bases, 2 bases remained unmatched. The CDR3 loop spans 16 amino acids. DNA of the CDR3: TGTGCCAGCAGCTTAGAAGGGACTAGCGGTTACAATGAGCAGTTCTTC. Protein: CASSLEGTSGYNEQFF.

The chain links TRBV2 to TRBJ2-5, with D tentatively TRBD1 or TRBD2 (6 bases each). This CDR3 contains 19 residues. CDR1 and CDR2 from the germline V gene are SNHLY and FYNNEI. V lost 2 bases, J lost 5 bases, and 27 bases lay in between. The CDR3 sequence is CASSESGGYRVSRRETQYF. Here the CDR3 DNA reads TGTGCCAGCAGTGAAAGTGGGGGGTACAGGGTTTCGAGGAGGGAGACCCAGTACTTC. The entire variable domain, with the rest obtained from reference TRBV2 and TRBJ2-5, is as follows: EPEVTQTPSHQVTQMGQEVILRCVPISNHLYFYWYRQILGQKVEFLVSFYNNEISEKSEIFDDQFSVERPDGSNFTLKIRSTKLEDSAMYFCASSESGGYRVSRRETQYFGPGTRLLVL.

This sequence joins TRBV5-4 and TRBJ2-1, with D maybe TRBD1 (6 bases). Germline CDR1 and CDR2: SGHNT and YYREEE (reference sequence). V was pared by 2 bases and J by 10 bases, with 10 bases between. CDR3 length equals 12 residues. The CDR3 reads CASSFSRGEQFF. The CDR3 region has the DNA TGTGCCAGCAGCTTTAGTAGGGGGGAGCAGTTCTTC.

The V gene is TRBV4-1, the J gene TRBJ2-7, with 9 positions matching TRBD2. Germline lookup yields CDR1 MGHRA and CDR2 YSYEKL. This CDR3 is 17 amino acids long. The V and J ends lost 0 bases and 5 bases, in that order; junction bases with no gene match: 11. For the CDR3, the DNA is TGCGCCAGCAGCCAAGATGAGATGGGGCTAGCGGGACACGAGCAGTACTTC. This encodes CASSQDEMGLAGHEQYF.

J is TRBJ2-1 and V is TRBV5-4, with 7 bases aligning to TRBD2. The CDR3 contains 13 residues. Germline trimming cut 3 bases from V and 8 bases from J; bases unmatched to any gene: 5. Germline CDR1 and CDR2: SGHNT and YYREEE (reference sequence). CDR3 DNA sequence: TGTGCCAGCAGCTCGAAAGCGGGACATGAGCAGTTCTTC. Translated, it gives CASSSKAGHEQFF.

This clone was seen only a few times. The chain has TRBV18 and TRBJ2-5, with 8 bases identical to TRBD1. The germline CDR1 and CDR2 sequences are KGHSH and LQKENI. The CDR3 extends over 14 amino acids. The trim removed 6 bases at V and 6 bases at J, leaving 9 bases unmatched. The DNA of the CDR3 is TGTGCCAGCTCCCTCAGGGGGCGGATACAGACCCAGTACTTC. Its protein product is CASSLRGRIQTQYF.

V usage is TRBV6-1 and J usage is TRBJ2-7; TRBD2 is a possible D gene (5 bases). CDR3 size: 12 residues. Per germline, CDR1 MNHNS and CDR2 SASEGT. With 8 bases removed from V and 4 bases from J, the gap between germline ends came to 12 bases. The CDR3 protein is CASGHSGYEQYF. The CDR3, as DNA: TGTGCCAGCGGCCACAGCGGTTACGAGCAGTACTTC.